This T cell receptor beta chain appears in the sequencing data of a study of T-cell reconstitution after alpha-beta-depleted transplantation in children (dated by TCRdb to the mid-2010s). Background for the entire study: Using TCR repertoire profiling, the study followed T-cell immune reconstitution in a quantitative way in children after TCRalphabeta/CD19-depleted allogeneic hematopoietic cell transplantation. Results and caveats for the whole study, not just this receptor: Over subsequent months, a decline in hyperexpanded clone frequencies was noted, and after one year, T-cell counts and TCRbeta diversity were mostly ascribed to newly produced T cells. In some patients, high TCRbeta diversity at day 60 was attributed to recipient T cells and intrathymic progenitors that had survived conditioning. The apparently early alphabetaT-cell count recovery about two months after transplant was reportedly dependent on only several hundred rapidly expanded clones derived from non-depleted graft cells.

The treatment or condition label of this sample denotes: allogeneic hematopoietic cell transplantation with graft depleted of TCRalphabeta T cells and CD19 B cells. The transplant recipients were children given TCRalphabeta/CD19-depleted allogeneic hematopoietic cell grafts. The germline V gene (reference sequence) specifies MNHEY as CDR1 and SMNVEV as CDR2. Counted from cysteine to phenylalanine, this CDR3 has 13 amino acids. Only the CDR3 DNA is retained, 39 bases long and in frame from the first base. Trimming takes 4 bases from V and 3 bases from J, and the germline ends sit 7 bases apart. Many counts were recorded for this clonotype. No cognate antigen has been identified for it. No qualities accompany the bases; no much larger clone lies one base away. Libraries were built with PCR. The sample was run on an Illumina HiSeq 2500. TCR library preparation used molecular barcoding, with unique molecular identifiers applied to normalize quantification of the TCRbeta repertoire. TCRdb handled the public reads itself, with Q25 trimming in fastp and clone calling in MiXCR, and kept productive beta chains. Each record represents a unique CDR3 protein, reported with the most common genes and DNA among its rows. Counted in this sample were 200,000 to 250,000 distinct CDR3 sequences; less than 9% of them appeared once. The ten most abundant clones make up just under 6.5% of the sample.

The chain couples TRBV27 to TRBJ2-1; the D gene is perhaps TRBD2, from 5 matching bases. This clonotype originated in a male patient younger than 18 who had a stem cell transplant for acute lymphoblastic leukemia, so the T cells may come from the graft donor. The sample in question was PBMCs, mostly from graft donor cells, obtained 180 days after TCRalphabeta/CD19-depleted stem cell transplant. The CDR3 corresponds to CASSSDFYNEQFF. The nucleotides read TGTGCCAGCAGTTCGGACTTCTACAATGAGCAGTTCTTC.